The source of this TCR beta chain is a study of shared clonotypes between healthy human individuals. Regarding the study as a whole: For sorted subsets, rarefaction showed incomplete sequencing despite large depth.

The CDR3 is 13 residues long. With 6 bases removed from V and 2 bases from J, the gap between germline ends came to 11 bases. In germline, CDR1 is KGHSH, CDR2 LQKENI. The table came from immunoSEQ multiplex PCR; TCRdb's copy has only in-frame clones and leaves some out. The table has more than 900,000 clones, about four fifths seen once. A word on this clone: Its antigen is still unknown.

The specimen was memory CD4+ T cells from PBMCs. The subset was: CD45RA-negative fraction. The sequence was obtained from a man aged 18 to 29 in good health. Some clones in this sample may be carry-over from other donors' samples. The chain combines TRBV18 with TRBJ2-7, with D uncertain. This CDR3 reads CASSTFPAYEQYF. CDR3 DNA sequence: TGTGCCAGCTCGACTTTTCCTGCCTACGAGCAGTACTTC.